The clone carrying this TCR beta chain has only one observation. This CDR3 is built from 14 residues. Germline loops: CDR1 SGHRS, CDR2 YFSETQ. Deletions cut 2 bases from V and 5 bases from J, with 13 bases between. This sample was included in a study of blood T cell repertoires in COVID-19. Overall study: Samples of COVID-19 (acute and convalescent) were obtained from the United States, Italy and Spain. Nucleic acid was either cDNA or gDNA, and it came from T cells, B-cell-depleted T cells, or PBMCs.

Per the original methods: Reference gene primer amplification in the assay estimated nucleated cell counts. Measured with immunoSEQ multiplex PCR; TCRdb has only the in-frame clones, and not every one. V, J and clone size reflect that table, while D and trimming were determined from the DNA. The sample has about 170,000 clones, approximately 80% seen once; the top ten hold 14%. Sequencing was done on a sample of peripheral blood. This TCR was sampled from a woman in her 70s with COVID-19, enrolled during active disease. The rearrangement links TRBV5-1 to TRBJ1-2, with D perhaps TRBD1 (5 bases). CDR3 loop: CASSFQGSGYGYTF. DNA of the CDR3: TGCGCCAGCAGCTTCCAGGGTTCCGGGTATGGCTACACCTTC.